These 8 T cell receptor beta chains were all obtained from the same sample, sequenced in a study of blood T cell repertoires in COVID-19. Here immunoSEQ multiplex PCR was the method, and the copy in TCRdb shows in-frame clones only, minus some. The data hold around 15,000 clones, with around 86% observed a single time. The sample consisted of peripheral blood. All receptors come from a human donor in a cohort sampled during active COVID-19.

The CDR3 loop reads CANSGQPNWGGGYTF. CDR3 bases: TGTGCCAATTCAGGACAACCGAACTGGGGGGGTGGCTACACCTTC. The chain employs TRBV10-3 and TRBJ1-2, with D tentatively TRBD1 (5 bases). This CDR3 spans 15 amino acids. CDR1 is ENHRY and CDR2 is SYGVKD in the germline V gene. The V end was cut by 10 bases, the J end by 7 bases, with 25 bases between.

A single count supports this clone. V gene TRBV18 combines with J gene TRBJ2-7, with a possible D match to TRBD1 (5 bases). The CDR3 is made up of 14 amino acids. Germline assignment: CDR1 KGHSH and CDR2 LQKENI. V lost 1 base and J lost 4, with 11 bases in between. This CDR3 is CASSPRKDKYEQYF. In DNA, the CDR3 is TGTGCCAGCTCACCACGTAAGGACAAATACGAGCAGTACTTC.

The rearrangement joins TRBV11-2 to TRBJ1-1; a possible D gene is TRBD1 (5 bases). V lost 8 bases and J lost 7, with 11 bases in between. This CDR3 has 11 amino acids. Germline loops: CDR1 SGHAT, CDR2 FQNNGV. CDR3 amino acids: CASRGEGEAFF. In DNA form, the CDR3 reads TGTGCCAGCCGGGGGGAGGGTGAAGCTTTCTTT.

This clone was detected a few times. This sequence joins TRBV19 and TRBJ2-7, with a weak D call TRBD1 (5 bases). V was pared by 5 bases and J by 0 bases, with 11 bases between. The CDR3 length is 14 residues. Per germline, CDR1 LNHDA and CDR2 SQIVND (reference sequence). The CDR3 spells CASSLDINSYEQYF. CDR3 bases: TGTGCCAGTAGTCTGGACATTAACTCCTACGAGCAGTACTTC.

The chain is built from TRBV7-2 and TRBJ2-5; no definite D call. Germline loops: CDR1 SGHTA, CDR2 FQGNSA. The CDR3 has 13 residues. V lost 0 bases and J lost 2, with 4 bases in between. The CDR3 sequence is CASSLATQETQYF. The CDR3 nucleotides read TGTGCCAGCAGCTTAGCCACACAAGAGACCCAGTACTTC.

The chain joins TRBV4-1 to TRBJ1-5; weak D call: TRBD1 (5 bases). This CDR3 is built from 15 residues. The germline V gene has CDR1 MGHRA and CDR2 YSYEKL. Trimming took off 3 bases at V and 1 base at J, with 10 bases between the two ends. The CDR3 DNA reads TGCGCCAGCAGCCATGCAGGGATCAGCAATCAGCCCCAGCATTTT. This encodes CASSHAGISNQPQHF.

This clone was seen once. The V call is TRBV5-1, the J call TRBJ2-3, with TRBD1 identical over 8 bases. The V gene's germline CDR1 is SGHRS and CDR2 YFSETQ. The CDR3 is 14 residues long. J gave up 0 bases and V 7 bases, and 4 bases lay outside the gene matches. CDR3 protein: CASQGARSTDTQYF. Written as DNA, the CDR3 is TGCGCCAGCCAGGGGGCCAGAAGCACAGATACGCAGTATTTT.

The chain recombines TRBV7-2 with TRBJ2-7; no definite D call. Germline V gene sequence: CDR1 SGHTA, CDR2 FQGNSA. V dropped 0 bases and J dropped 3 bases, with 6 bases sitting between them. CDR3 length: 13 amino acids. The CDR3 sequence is CASSLAQSYEQYF. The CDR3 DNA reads TGTGCCAGCAGCTTAGCACAGAGCTACGAGCAGTACTTC.